This TCR beta chain is from a study of blood T cell repertoires in COVID-19. Across the study: Samples of COVID-19 (acute and convalescent) were obtained from the United States, Italy and Spain. The cDNA or gDNA used as material had been derived from T cells, B-cell-depleted T cells, or PBMCs.

As processed by the authors: Nucleated cell number was recorded as an estimate derived from reference gene primer amplification. Assay: immunoSEQ multiplex PCR; the TCRdb copy retains only in-frame clones and omits some. That table supplies the V and J calls and clone size; D and trimming were determined from the DNA. The sample includes approximately 360,000 clones, roughly 90% of them seen just once. The V gene's germline CDR1 is LNHDA and CDR2 SQIVND (reference sequence). The CDR3 is made up of 15 amino acids. Trimming pared 2 bases from V and 0 bases from J, leaving 8 bases between. This sequence was found in a man in his forties with acute or convalescent COVID-19. Sequenced material: peripheral blood. The chain carries TRBV19 and TRBJ1-5, with D possibly matching TRBD1 (5 bases). The CDR3 nucleotides are TGTGCCAGTAGTATATCCGGACATAGCAATCAGCCCCAGCATTTT. Translated: CASSISGHSNQPQHF.